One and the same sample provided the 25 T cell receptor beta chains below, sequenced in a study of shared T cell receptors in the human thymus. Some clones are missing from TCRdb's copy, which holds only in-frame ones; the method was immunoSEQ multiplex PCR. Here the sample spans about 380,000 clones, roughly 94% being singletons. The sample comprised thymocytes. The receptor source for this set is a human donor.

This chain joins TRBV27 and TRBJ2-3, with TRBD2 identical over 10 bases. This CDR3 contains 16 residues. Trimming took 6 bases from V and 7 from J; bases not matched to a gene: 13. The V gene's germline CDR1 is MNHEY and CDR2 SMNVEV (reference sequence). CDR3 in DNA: TGTGCCAGCAGCTCCCTCGGACTAGCGGCCCGGAATACGCAGTATTTT. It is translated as CASSSLGLAARNTQYF.

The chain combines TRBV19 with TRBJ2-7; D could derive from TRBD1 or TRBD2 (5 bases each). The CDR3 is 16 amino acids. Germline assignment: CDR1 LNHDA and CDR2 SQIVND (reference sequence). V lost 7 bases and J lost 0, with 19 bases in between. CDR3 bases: TGTGCCAGTACCCCTCGCCGGGACCATCTCTCCTACGAGCAGTACTTC. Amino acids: CASTPRRDHLSYEQYF.

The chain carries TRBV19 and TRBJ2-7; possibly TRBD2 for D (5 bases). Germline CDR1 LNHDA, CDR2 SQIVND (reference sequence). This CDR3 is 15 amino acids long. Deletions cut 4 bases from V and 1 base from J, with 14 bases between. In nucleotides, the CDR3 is TGTGCCAGTAGTACCGACGGAGGTAGTTCCTACGAGCAGTACTTC. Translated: CASSTDGGSSYEQYF.

CDR3 coding DNA: TGTGCCATCCCGAGCCCTCCAAAGGGAAATGAGCAGTTCTTC. Protein sequence: CAIPSPPKGNEQFF. J is TRBJ2-1 and V is TRBV2; D unresolved. Trimming stripped 10 bases from V and 7 bases from J, with 20 bases between. The CDR3 contains 14 residues. Germline CDR1 reads SNHLY; CDR2 reads FYNNEI.

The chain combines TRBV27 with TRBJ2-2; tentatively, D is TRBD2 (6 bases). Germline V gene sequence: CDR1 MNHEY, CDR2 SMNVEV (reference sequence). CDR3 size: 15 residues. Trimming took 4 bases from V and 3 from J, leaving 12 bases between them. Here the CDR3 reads CASSSAGSDTGELFF. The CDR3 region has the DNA TGTGCCAGCAGTTCGGCGGGGTCTGACACCGGGGAGCTGTTTTTT.

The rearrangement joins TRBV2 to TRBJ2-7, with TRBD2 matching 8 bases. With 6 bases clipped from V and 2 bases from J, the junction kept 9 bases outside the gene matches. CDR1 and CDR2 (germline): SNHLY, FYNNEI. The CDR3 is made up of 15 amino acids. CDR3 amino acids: CASRYRGGRTYEQYF. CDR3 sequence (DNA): TGTGCCAGCAGGTATCGGGGCGGGAGGACCTACGAGCAGTACTTC.

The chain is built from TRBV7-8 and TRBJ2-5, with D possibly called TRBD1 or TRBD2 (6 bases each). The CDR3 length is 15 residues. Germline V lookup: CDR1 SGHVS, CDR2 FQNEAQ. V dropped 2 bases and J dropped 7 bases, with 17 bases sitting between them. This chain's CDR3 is CASSLPLQGGGTQYF. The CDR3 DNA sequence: TGTGCCAGCAGCTTACCATTACAGGGAGGAGGGACCCAGTACTTC.

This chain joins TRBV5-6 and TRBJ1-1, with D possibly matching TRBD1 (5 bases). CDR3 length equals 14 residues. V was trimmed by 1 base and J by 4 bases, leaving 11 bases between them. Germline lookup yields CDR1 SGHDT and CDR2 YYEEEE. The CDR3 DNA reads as TGTGCCAGCAGCTTGTCAGGGAAGGTCACTGAAGCTTTCTTT. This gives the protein CASSLSGKVTEAFF.

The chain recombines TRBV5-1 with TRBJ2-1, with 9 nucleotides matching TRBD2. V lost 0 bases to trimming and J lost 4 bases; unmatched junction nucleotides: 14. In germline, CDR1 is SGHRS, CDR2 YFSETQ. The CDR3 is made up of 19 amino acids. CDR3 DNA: TGCGCCAGCAGCTTGGAGGGGTGGCGGCGGGAGGGCCTGTACAATGAGCAGTTCTTC. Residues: CASSLEGWRREGLYNEQFF. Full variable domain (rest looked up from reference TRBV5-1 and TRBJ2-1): KAGVTQTPRYLIKTRGQQVTLSCSPISGHRSVSWYQQTPGQGLQFLFEYFSETQRNKGNFPGRFSGRQFSNSRSEMNVSTLELGDSALYLCASSLEGWRREGLYNEQFFGPGTRLTVL.

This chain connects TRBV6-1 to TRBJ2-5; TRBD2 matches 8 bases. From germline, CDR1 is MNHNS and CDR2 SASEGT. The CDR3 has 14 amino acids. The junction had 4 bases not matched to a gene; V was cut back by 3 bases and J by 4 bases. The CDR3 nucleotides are TGTGCCAGCAGTGATAACGGGAGGGGAGAGACCCAGTACTTC. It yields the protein CASSDNGRGETQYF.

DNA for the CDR3: TGTGCCATCAGCCGGACTAGCGGGATTGAGCAGTTCTTC. It codes for CAISRTSGIEQFF. This chain connects TRBV10-3 to TRBJ2-1, with 12 bases aligning to TRBD2. The germline gives CDR1 ENHRY, CDR2 SYGVKD. The CDR3 contains 13 residues. V trimming: 6 bases; J trimming: 9 bases; junction bases outside the gene matches: 3.

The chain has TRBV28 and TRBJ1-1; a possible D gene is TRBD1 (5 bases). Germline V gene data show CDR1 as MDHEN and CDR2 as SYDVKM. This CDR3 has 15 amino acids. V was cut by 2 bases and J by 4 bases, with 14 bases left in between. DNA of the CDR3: TGTGCCAGCAGTTTAAACCAGCCGGGGGTCACTGAAGCTTTCTTT. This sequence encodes CASSLNQPGVTEAFF.

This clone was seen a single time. CDR3 amino acids: CASSLTLGQLSGNTIYF. The CDR3 DNA follows: TGTGCCAGCAGCTTAACTCTCGGACAGCTCTCTGGAAACACCATATATTTT. This rearrangement joins TRBV11-2 to TRBJ1-3; D may be TRBD1 (6 bases). Germline loops: CDR1 SGHAT, CDR2 FQNNGV. Trimming removed 2 bases at V and 0 bases at J, with 14 bases between. The CDR3 sequence is 17 residues long.

This chain's CDR3 is CASSPGGLGTEAFF. CDR3 coding DNA: TGTGCCAGCAGCCCGGGGGGTTTGGGGACTGAAGCTTTCTTT. The genes are TRBV7-9 and TRBJ1-1; possible D gene TRBD1, 5 bases. CDR1 and CDR2 (germline): SEHNR, FQNEAQ (reference sequence). CDR3 size: 14 residues. Trimming took 5 bases from V and 5 from J, leaving 15 bases between them. The variable domain in full, completed from reference TRBV7-9 and TRBJ1-1, reads DTGVSQNPRHKITKRGQNVTFRCDPISEHNRLYWYRQTLGQGPEFLTYFQNEAQLEKSRLLSDRFSAERPKGSFSTLEIQRTEQGDSAMYLCASSPGGLGTEAFFGQGTRLTVV.

CDR3 in amino acids: CASSPIQGNDEKLFF. For the CDR3, the DNA is TGTGCCAGCTCACCTATACAGGGGAACGATGAAAAACTGTTTTTT. J is TRBJ1-4 and V is TRBV18; 7 bases are a match to TRBD1. With 3 bases clipped from V and 6 bases from J, the junction kept 7 bases outside the gene matches. Germline V gene sequence: CDR1 KGHSH, CDR2 LQKENI. The CDR3 is 15 residues long.

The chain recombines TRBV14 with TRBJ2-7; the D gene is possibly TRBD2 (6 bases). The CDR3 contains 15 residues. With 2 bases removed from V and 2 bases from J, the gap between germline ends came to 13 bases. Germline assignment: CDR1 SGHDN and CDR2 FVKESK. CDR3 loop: CASSQLAENTYEQYF. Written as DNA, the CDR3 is TGTGCCAGCAGCCAATTAGCGGAAAACACCTACGAGCAGTACTTC.

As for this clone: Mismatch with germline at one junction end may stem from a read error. The CDR3 is CASTKWERDTPGDF. CDR3 DNA sequence: TGCGCCAGCACCAAGTGGGAGCGGGATACCCCGGGGGATTTT. This chain connects TRBV10-2 to TRBJ2-3; 7 bases are a match to TRBD2. CDR3 size: 14 residues. In germline, CDR1 is WSHSY, CDR2 SAAADI.

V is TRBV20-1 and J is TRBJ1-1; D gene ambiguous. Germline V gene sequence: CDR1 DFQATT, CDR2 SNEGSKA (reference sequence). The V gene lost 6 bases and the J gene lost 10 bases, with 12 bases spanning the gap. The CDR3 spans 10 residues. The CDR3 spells CSANGKRAFF. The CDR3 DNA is TGCAGTGCGAACGGAAAGCGAGCTTTCTTT.

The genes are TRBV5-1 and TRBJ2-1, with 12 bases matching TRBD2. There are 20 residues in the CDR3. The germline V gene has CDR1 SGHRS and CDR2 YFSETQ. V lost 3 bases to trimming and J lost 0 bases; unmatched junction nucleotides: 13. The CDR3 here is CASSSFPTSGSPYSYNEQFF. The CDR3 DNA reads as TGCGCCAGCAGCTCCTTTCCGACTAGCGGGAGCCCCTACTCCTACAATGAGCAGTTCTTC.

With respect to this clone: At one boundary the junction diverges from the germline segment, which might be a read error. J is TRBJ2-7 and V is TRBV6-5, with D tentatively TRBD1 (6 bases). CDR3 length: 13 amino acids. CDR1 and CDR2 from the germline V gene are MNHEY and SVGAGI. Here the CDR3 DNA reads TGTGCCAGCAGTCCGACTCCACAGGGAAAGCTCGACTTC. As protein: CASSPTPQGKLDF.

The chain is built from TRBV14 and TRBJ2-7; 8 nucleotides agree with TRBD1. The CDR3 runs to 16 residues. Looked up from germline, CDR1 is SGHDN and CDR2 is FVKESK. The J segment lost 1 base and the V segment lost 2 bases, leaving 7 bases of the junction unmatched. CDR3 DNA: TGTGCCAGCAGCCAAAAACAGGGGGATTATTCCTACGAGCAGTACTTC. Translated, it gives CASSQKQGDYSYEQYF.

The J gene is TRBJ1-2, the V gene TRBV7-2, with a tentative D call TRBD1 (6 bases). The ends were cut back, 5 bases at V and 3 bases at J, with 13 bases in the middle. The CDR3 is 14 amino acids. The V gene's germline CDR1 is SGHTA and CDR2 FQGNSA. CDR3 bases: TGTGCCAGCAGCCCCAGGGGACGGGACTATGGCTACACCTTC. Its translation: CASSPRGRDYGYTF.

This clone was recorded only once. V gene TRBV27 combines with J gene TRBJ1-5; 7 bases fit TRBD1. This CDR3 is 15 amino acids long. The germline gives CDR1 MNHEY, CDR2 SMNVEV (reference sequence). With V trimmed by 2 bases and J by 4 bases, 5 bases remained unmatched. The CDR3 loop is CASSLEGAPNQPQHF. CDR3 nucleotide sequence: TGTGCCAGCAGTTTAGAGGGGGCCCCGAATCAGCCCCAGCATTTT.

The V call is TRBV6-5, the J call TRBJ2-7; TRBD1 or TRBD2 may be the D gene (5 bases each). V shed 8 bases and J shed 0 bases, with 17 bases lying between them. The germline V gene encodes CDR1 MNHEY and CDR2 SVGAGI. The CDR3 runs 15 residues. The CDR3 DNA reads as TGTGCCAGCGGCAACTCAGGGAGAAGCTCCTACGAGCAGTACTTC. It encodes CASGNSGRSSYEQYF.

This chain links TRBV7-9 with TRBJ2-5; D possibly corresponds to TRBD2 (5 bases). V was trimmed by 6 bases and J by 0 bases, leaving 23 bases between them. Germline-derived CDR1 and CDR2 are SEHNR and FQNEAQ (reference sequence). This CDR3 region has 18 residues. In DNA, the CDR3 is TGTGCCAGCAGGTCGCCCCGGGAAGCCTTGTCCTACCAAGAGACCCAGTACTTC. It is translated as CASRSPREALSYQETQYF. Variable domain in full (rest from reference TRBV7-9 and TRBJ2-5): DTGVSQNPRHKITKRGQNVTFRCDPISEHNRLYWYRQTLGQGPEFLTYFQNEAQLEKSRLLSDRFSAERPKGSFSTLEIQRTEQGDSAMYLCASRSPREALSYQETQYFGPGTRLLVL.